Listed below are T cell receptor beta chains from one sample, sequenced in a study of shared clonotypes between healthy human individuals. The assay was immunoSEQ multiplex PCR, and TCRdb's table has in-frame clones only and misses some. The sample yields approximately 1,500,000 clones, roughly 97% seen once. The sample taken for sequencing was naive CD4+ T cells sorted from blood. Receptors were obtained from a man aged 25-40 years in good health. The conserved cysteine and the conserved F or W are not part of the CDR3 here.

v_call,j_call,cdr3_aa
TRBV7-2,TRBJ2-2,AAQGDTGELF
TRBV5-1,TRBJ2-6,ASSPVNSGANVLT
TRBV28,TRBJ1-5,ASRVAGQASNQPQH
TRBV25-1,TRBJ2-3,ASSDRAGAGTDTQY
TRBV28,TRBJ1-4,ASRPGGDRFNEKLF
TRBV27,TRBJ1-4,ASSSGGMVGKLF
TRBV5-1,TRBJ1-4,ASSVGATNEKLF
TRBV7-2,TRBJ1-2,ASSWDTYGYT
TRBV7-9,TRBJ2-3,ASSKTSGTTDTQY
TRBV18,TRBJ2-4,ASSPNRDLQY
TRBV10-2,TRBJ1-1,ASRRGTEAF
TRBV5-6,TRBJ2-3,ASSLSASGGYTDTQY
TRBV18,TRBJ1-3,ASSTTQGRTESGNTIY
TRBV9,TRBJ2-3,ASSVATRGPADTQY
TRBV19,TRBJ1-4,ASSIGRLGEKLF
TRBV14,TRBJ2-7,ASSQVFPPDRAIYEQY
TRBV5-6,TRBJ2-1,ASSPPRSYNEQF
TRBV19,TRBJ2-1,ASIYPGRLGEQF
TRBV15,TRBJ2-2,ATSSPVLHIGELF
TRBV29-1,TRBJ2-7,SVVGGQGMQQY
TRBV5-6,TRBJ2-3,ASSFLGDLGTQY
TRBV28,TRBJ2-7,ASSFVYEQY
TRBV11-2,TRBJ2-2,ASSLVSGTGELF
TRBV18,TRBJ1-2,ASSPEAPFGYGYT
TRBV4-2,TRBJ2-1,ASSQGSGRVSYNEQF
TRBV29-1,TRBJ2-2,SVQARNTGELF